This entry lists 31 T cell receptor beta chains sequenced from one sample in a study of T cells after yellow fever vaccination. MiXCR was run by TCRdb on the 5' RACE reads, yielding one entry per CDR3 protein. The sample carries 29,000 or so distinct CDR3 sequences, 5% to 6% recorded once. Sequenced here: CD8+ T cells sorted from PBMCs, sampled 10 days after the yellow fever booster vaccination. The receptor source for this set is a man in his thirties or forties who received the YFV17D yellow fever vaccine.

This clonotype was observed many times. V is TRBV27 and J is TRBJ2-3; the D is unclear. V was trimmed by 5 bases and J by 4 bases, leaving 16 bases between them. Germline CDR1 and CDR2: MNHEY and SMNVEV (reference sequence). The CDR3 covers 15 residues. CDR3 coding DNA: TGTGCCAGCAGTACTGACCCTACGCCCCCAGATACGCAGTATTTT. This codes for CASSTDPTPPDTQYF.

This clonotype was recorded at least ten times. The CDR3 sequence: CSARADPGQGFDEQFF. The CDR3 region has the DNA TGCAGTGCTAGAGCCGACCCGGGACAGGGGTTCGATGAGCAGTTCTTC. The V and J genes are TRBV20-1 and TRBJ2-1, with 10 positions matching TRBD1. Germline CDR1 and CDR2: DFQATT and SNEGSKA (reference sequence). CDR3 size: 16 residues. Unmatched junction bases numbered 11, after V lost 1 base and J lost 8 bases.

This clonotype was seen many times. This chain uses TRBV28 with TRBJ2-7, with TRBD1 matching over 7 bases. The CDR3 consists of 14 residues. Germline-derived CDR1 and CDR2 are MDHEN and SYDVKM. Unmatched junction bases numbered 10, after V lost 7 bases and J lost 4 bases. In DNA, the CDR3 is TGTGCCAGCAAGACAACGGGACAGCCATACGAGCAGTACTTC. Its protein is CASKTTGQPYEQYF. Together with reference TRBV28 and TRBJ2-7, the CDR3 gives the full variable domain: DVKVTQSSRYLVKRTGEKVFLECVQDMDHENMFWYRQDPGLGLRLIYFSYDVKMKEKGDIPEGYSVSREKKERFSLILESASTNQTSMYLCASKTTGQPYEQYFGPGTRLTVT.

At least ten counts were recorded for this clonotype. This chain connects TRBV7-2 to TRBJ2-2, with TRBD1 matching over 7 bases. V lost 5 bases and J lost 3; bases outside the gene matches: 6. The CDR3 has 15 amino acids. Looked up from germline, CDR1 is SGHTA and CDR2 is FQGNSA. The CDR3: CASSEWDRHTGELFF. DNA of the CDR3: TGTGCCAGCAGCGAATGGGACAGACACACCGGGGAGCTGTTTTTT.

This clonotype was seen repeatedly, ten times or more. V gene TRBV5-6 combines with J gene TRBJ2-1, with 8 nucleotides matching TRBD2. The V segment lost 6 bases and the J segment 10 bases; nucleotides outside the gene matches: 3. In germline, CDR1 is SGHDT, CDR2 YYEEEE. The CDR3 runs 11 residues. The CDR3 sequence is CASTGGLEQFF. DNA of the CDR3: TGTGCCAGCACGGGGGGGCTAGAGCAGTTCTTC.

This clonotype was observed at least ten times. The chain has TRBV30 and TRBJ2-7; unclear D gene. Trimming cost V 0 bases and J 6 bases, with 6 bases left between them. The germline CDR1 and CDR2 sequences are GTSNPN and SVGIG (reference sequence). The CDR3 length is 11 residues. CDR3 in DNA: TGTGCCTGGAGTGTCCTGGGCGAGCAGTACTTC. Translated: CAWSVLGEQYF.

The chain combines TRBV7-8 with TRBJ2-7; 7 nucleotides agree with TRBD1. The CDR3 runs 12 residues. Germline CDR1 reads SGHVS; CDR2 reads FQNEAQ. Losses at the gene ends were 5 bases for V and 7 bases for J; bases not matched to a gene: 5. DNA for the CDR3: TGTGCCAGCAGCCTAGGGACAGAAGAGCAGTACTTC. Translation: CASSLGTEEQYF. The full variable domain, rest sourced from reference TRBV7-8 and TRBJ2-7, is GAGVSQSPRYKVAKRGQDVALRCDPISGHVSLFWYQQALGQGPEFLTYFQNEAQLDKSGLPSDRFFAERPEGSVSTLKIQRTQQEDSAVYLCASSLGTEEQYFGPGTRLTVT.

This clonotype occurred many times. The genes are TRBV10-1 and TRBJ1-1; D is perhaps TRBD1 (6 bases). This CDR3 is 15 amino acids long. Trimming removed 0 bases from V and 6 bases from J, with 14 bases in between. Germline values: CDR1 WNHNN, CDR2 SYGVQD (reference sequence). CDR3 sequence reads: CASSESGTGPAEAFF. For the CDR3, the DNA is TGCGCCAGCAGTGAGTCTGGCACAGGGCCGGCTGAAGCTTTCTTT.

The chain uses TRBV20-1 and TRBJ2-1; maybe TRBD1 (6 bases). Germline values: CDR1 DFQATT, CDR2 SNEGSKA (reference sequence). V lost 4 bases and J lost 0, with 10 bases in between. CDR3 size: 14 residues. CDR3 residues: CSAITGSSYNEQFF. Here the CDR3 DNA reads TGCAGTGCTATAACAGGGAGCTCCTACAATGAGCAGTTCTTC.

The chain links TRBV3-1 to TRBJ2-3; D gene uncertain. With 3 bases removed from V and 12 bases from J, the gap between germline ends came to 22 bases. The V gene's germline CDR1 is LGHDT and CDR2 YNNKEL (reference sequence). The CDR3 has 15 amino acids. CDR3 in DNA: TGTGCCAGCAGCCAGCACCGTCCTGGGGAACCATCCCAGTATTTT. Its translation is CASSQHRPGEPSQYF.

Ten or more counts support this clonotype. The chain is built from TRBV30 and TRBJ2-7, with D maybe TRBD2 (5 bases). CDR3 length: 13 residues. The V end was cut by 4 bases, the J end by 0 bases, with 10 bases between. Germline loops: CDR1 GTSNPN, CDR2 SVGIG (reference sequence). The CDR3 sequence is CAWKQRGSYEQYF. The CDR3 region has the DNA TGTGCCTGGAAACAACGGGGCTCCTACGAGCAGTACTTC.

Many counts were recorded for this clonotype. The chain employs TRBV7-2 and TRBJ1-6; the D is unclear. Germline CDR1 reads SGHTA; CDR2 reads FQGNSA. With 3 bases removed from V and 7 bases from J, the gap between germline ends came to 10 bases. CDR3 length: 14 amino acids. The CDR3 is CASSFSGSNSPLHF. CDR3 DNA sequence: TGTGCCAGCAGCTTTTCCGGGTCAAATTCACCCCTCCACTTT.

This clonotype appeared many times. V is TRBV10-3 and J is TRBJ2-7; D ambiguous. The CDR3 contains 13 residues. V lost 11 bases to trimming and J lost 6 bases, with 20 bases between them. Germline V gene lookup returns CDR1 ENHRY and CDR2 SYGVKD. CDR3 in DNA: TGTGCCTCCTCTGAGTCCAGTCCCCTCGAGCAGTACTTC. Encoded protein: CASSESSPLEQYF.

This clonotype has a count of ten or more. The genes are TRBV7-9 and TRBJ2-7, with D possibly TRBD1 on 6 matching bases. The CDR3 has 14 residues. CDR1 and CDR2 (germline): SEHNR, FQNEAQ (reference sequence). Trimming removed 9 bases at V and 5 bases at J, with 20 bases between. This CDR3 reads CASPPGDVFNEQYF. For the CDR3, the DNA is TGTGCCAGTCCTCCAGGGGACGTTTTCAACGAGCAGTACTTC.

This clonotype was observed at least ten times. V usage is TRBV6-1 and J usage is TRBJ2-7; D is unresolved. Trimming shortened V by 2 bases and J by 5 bases, and 16 bases separated the two germline ends. The CDR3 length is 15 residues. CDR1 is MNHNS and CDR2 is SASEGT in the germline V gene. This CDR3 is CASSETVAKVDEQYF. CDR3 in DNA: TGTGCCAGCAGTGAAACGGTGGCCAAGGTGGACGAGCAGTACTTC.

This clonotype showed up many times. V usage is TRBV20-1 and J usage is TRBJ1-5; perhaps TRBD1 as D (5 bases). The V end was cut by 5 bases, the J end by 3 bases, with 20 bases between. The CDR3 consists of 16 residues. Germline-derived CDR1 and CDR2 are DFQATT and SNEGSKA (reference sequence). In DNA form, the CDR3 reads TGCAGTGCTCCTACCGGGGGGGGTGTAGTCAATCAGCCCCAGCATTTT. This codes for CSAPTGGGVVNQPQHF.

Many counts were recorded for this clonotype. The chain has TRBV9 and TRBJ2-1, with 12 bases aligning to TRBD2. The V gene's germline CDR1 is SGDLS and CDR2 YYNGEE. The ends lost 4 bases at V and 3 bases at J; junction bases unmatched: 14. The CDR3 is 19 residues long. CDR3 region: CASSPRPGTSGPIYNEQFF. The CDR3, as DNA: TGTGCCAGCAGCCCCCGACCCGGGACTAGCGGGCCCATCTACAATGAGCAGTTCTTC.

This clonotype appeared many times. V gene TRBV5-1 combines with J gene TRBJ2-2; D ambiguous. This CDR3 spans 12 amino acids. Deletions cut 5 bases from V and 2 bases from J, with 4 bases between. The germline gives CDR1 SGHRS, CDR2 YFSETQ. The DNA for the CDR3 is TGCGCCAGCAGAGCAAACACCGGGGAGCTGTTTTTT. Amino acids: CASRANTGELFF.

This clonotype showed up many times. This chain connects TRBV15 to TRBJ1-5, with TRBD1 as a possible D gene (6 bases). Between the trimmed V and J ends, which lost 3 bases and 5 bases, there was a span of 14 bases. This CDR3 is built from 15 residues. Germline V gene sequence: CDR1 LNHNV, CDR2 YYDKDF (reference sequence). CDR3 sequence reads: CATSSVGGGHQPQHF. CDR3 DNA: TGTGCCACCAGCAGCGTGGGGGGGGGGCATCAGCCCCAGCATTTT.

This clonotype was found many times. J is TRBJ1-4 and V is TRBV4-2, with unresolved D. Germline V gene lookup returns CDR1 LGHNA and CDR2 YNFKEQ. V was clipped by 0 bases and J by 0 bases, with 11 bases between them. CDR3 length: 17 residues. For the CDR3, the DNA is TGTGCCAGCAGCCAAGAAGATAGCGATGCAACTAATGAAAAACTGTTTTTT. It is translated as CASSQEDSDATNEKLFF.

This clonotype was counted ten times or more. This chain joins TRBV4-1 and TRBJ2-1, with TRBD1 identical over 11 bases. The CDR3 has 14 residues. Losses at the gene ends were 5 bases for V and 7 bases for J; bases not matched to a gene: 4. Germline V gene sequence: CDR1 MGHRA, CDR2 YSYEKL. CDR3 sequence: CASSLGQGANEQFF. The CDR3 DNA sequence: TGCGCCAGCAGCTTAGGACAGGGGGCAAATGAGCAGTTCTTC.

At least ten counts were recorded for this clonotype. This chain connects TRBV28 to TRBJ2-1; TRBD2 aligns across 8 bases. Losses at the gene ends were 6 bases for V and 2 bases for J; bases not matched to a gene: 12. Germline values: CDR1 MDHEN, CDR2 SYDVKM. This CDR3 region has 17 residues. DNA for the CDR3: TGTGCCAGCAGACTCGCGATAGCGGGAAGCACCTACAATGAGCAGTTCTTC. Residues: CASRLAIAGSTYNEQFF.

This clonotype was picked up many times. The chain combines TRBV5-4 with TRBJ2-6; tentatively, D is TRBD2 (6 bases). The V gene's germline CDR1 is SGHNT and CDR2 YYREEE (reference sequence). Deletions cut 3 bases from V and 0 bases from J, with 19 bases between. The CDR3 totals 19 residues. CDR3 sequence reads: CASSSPLGGTDSGANVLTF. In nucleotides, the CDR3 is TGTGCCAGCAGCTCCCCGTTGGGCGGGACTGACTCTGGGGCCAACGTCCTGACTTTC.

There are many counts of this clonotype. The rearrangement links TRBV10-2 to TRBJ2-1, with D possibly being TRBD2 (6 bases). The CDR3 runs 12 residues. The V end lost 4 bases, the J end lost 8 bases, and 9 bases lay between the germline ends. The V gene's germline CDR1 is WSHSY and CDR2 SAAADI. CDR3 residues: CASSAGVDEQFF. CDR3 sequence (DNA): TGCGCCAGCAGTGCGGGGGTGGATGAGCAGTTCTTC.

This clonotype was seen repeatedly, ten times or more. J is TRBJ2-3 and V is TRBV4-3; possibly TRBD2 for D (5 bases). Germline V gene sequence: CDR1 LGHNA, CDR2 YSLEER. The CDR3 sequence is 13 residues long. V lost 4 bases and J 7 bases, leaving 12 bases between the germline ends. CDR3 sequence: CASSLWGAYTQYF. The CDR3 nucleotides read TGCGCCAGCAGCCTTTGGGGAGCCTATACGCAGTATTTT.

This clonotype has at least ten counts. V usage is TRBV29-1 and J usage is TRBJ2-2; 7 positions match TRBD1. The J segment lost 0 bases and the V segment lost 7 bases, leaving 2 bases of the junction unmatched. Germline loops: CDR1 SQVTM, CDR2 ANQGSEA. The length of the CDR3 is 13 residues. CDR3 sequence: CSGDSPNTGELFF. The CDR3 DNA reads as TGCAGCGGGGACAGTCCGAACACCGGGGAGCTGTTTTTT.

This clonotype was recorded many times. This chain joins TRBV27 and TRBJ2-1; 8 bases map to TRBD2. Germline CDR1 and CDR2: MNHEY and SMNVEV (reference sequence). The length of the CDR3 is 14 residues. The trim removed 6 bases at V and 8 bases at J, leaving 9 bases unmatched. Written as DNA, the CDR3 is TGTGCCAGCAGCTCCGGGACTAGACGCTATGAGCAGTTCTTC. It specifies CASSSGTRRYEQFF.

This clonotype was seen ten or more times. V is TRBV5-5 and J is TRBJ1-1, with TRBD1 as a possible D gene (5 bases). The CDR3 loop spans 14 amino acids. CDR1 SGHKS and CDR2 YYEKEE come from the germline V gene (reference sequence). Trimming pared 2 bases from V and 0 bases from J, leaving 8 bases between. CDR3 bases: TGTGCCAGCAGCTTCGGCAGGGTGAACACTGAAGCTTTCTTT. Translation: CASSFGRVNTEAFF.

This clonotype showed up many times. CDR3 bases: TGCAGCGTTGAAGACCAGACTAGCGGGAGGGACGAGGACGAGCAGTACTTC. Its protein is CSVEDQTSGRDEDEQYF. This sequence joins TRBV29-1 and TRBJ2-7, with 14 bases that match TRBD2. The V and J ends lost 0 bases and 5 bases, in that order; junction bases with no gene match: 9. In germline, CDR1 is SQVTM, CDR2 ANQGSEA. The CDR3 spans 17 residues.

This clonotype was seen many times. The rearrangement links TRBV4-3 to TRBJ2-7; 9 positions agree with TRBD1. CDR1 is LGHNA and CDR2 is YSLEER in the germline V gene. J lost 7 bases, V lost 4 bases, and 8 bases had no gene match. The CDR3 loop spans 14 amino acids. The CDR3 nucleotides are TGCGCCAGCAGCCCGGGACAGGGAAATTGGGAGCAGTACTTC. It codes for CASSPGQGNWEQYF.

Many counts were recorded for this clonotype. The V gene is TRBV7-6, the J gene TRBJ2-1; no firm D call. CDR1 is SGHVS, CDR2 FNYEAQ, per germline. This CDR3 has 11 residues. V lost 4 bases, J lost 9 bases, and 7 bases lay in between. The CDR3 coding sequence is TGTGCCAGCAGCTCCTCGGGTGAGCAGTTCTTC. It encodes CASSSSGEQFF. The whole variable domain, remainder taken from reference TRBV7-6 and TRBJ2-1, is GAGVSQSPRYKVTKRGQDVALRCDPISGHVSLYWYRQALGQGPEFLTYFNYEAQQDKSGLPNDRFSAERPEGSISTLTIQRTEQRDSAMYRCASSSSGEQFFGPGTRLTVL.